This T cell receptor beta chain was retrieved from a study of early T cells in non-severe SARS-CoV-2 infection (dated by TCRdb to the early 2020s). Regarding the research as a whole: TCR sequencing used bulk RNA from unsorted whole blood, so alpha and beta chains could not be paired.

The method behind the library was 5' RACE. The data were produced on a NextSeq 500. Unique molecular identifiers were attached to individual cDNA molecules in the TCR library protocol so that sequencing error and PCR bias could be corrected. Sequencing covered both TCR alpha and beta chains, and within each sample the abundances of alpha and beta sequences were tightly co-correlated. In the authors' own workflow: Decombinator V4 was used to perform V gene, J gene and CDR3 annotation of TCR sequences. Expanded TCRs were defined as changing significantly between any two time points under a Poisson model with p below 0.0001. TCR abundances were normalised to the total number of TCRs sequenced per sample and were expressed as counts per million. MAIT TCRs were defined by TRAV1-2 paired with TRAJ12, TRAJ20 or TRAJ33, and iNKT TCRs by TRAV10 paired with TRAJ18. VDJdb, accessed on 1 November 2021, was searched for TCRs annotated for CMV, EBV and SARS-CoV-2, and TCRs annotated for more than one antigen were excluded. In TCRdb, the public reads were trimmed at Q25 with fastp and aligned with MiXCR, with productive beta chains retained. Each CDR3 protein appears once, grouped with its most common genes and DNA. These V and J calls are TCRdb output, not the study's own analysis. The sample table lists tens of thousands of distinct CDR3 sequences, 11% of them with a count of one. Roughly 10% of the sample is held by the ten biggest clonotypes.

CDR1 and CDR2 are read off the germline V gene as SGHTA and FQGNSA. Spanning cysteine to phenylalanine, the CDR3 consists of 17 amino acids. The DNA shown is the 51-base CDR3, in frame from base 1. Trimming removed 1 base from V and 2 bases from J, leaving 16 bases between the germline ends. Concerning this clonotype: Its target antigen remains unknown. Per-base quality was not reported, and no clone a single base away is much larger than it.

Set within a cohort of healthcare workers in London, UK, this nested case-control study involved weekly PCR testing of nasopharyngeal swabs along with blood sampling. Healthcare workers were recruited during the week of the UK lockdown, between 23 and 31 March 2020, and followed weekly for up to 16 weeks. Summary of the overall study and its limitations: VDJdb matching was skewed toward anti-spike CD8 responses and likely underestimated virus-specific expansions, missing private and CD4 specificities.

Sequencing used whole blood. This sequence was found in an adult who was a healthcare worker with PCR-confirmed SARS-CoV-2 infection or an uninfected control (not recorded which). The receptor chain draws on TRBV7-2 and TRBJ2-3; the D element might be TRBD1 or TRBD2, as each aligns at 5 bases. This receptor has the CDR3 CASSLEGPGRYTDTQYF. The DNA sequence is given as TGTGCCAGCAGCTTAGAGGGCCCGGGGCGGTACACAGATACGCAGTATTTT.